This TCR beta chain is from a study of blood T cell repertoires in COVID-19. About the study: COVID-19 samples collected from the United States, Italy and Spain covered acute and convalescent phases.

The V gene's germline CDR1 is ENHRY and CDR2 SYGVKD. V was clipped by 8 bases and J by 8 bases; unmatched bases: 7. The CDR3 is 13 residues long. Original processing methods: The authors estimated nucleated cell counts from reference gene primer amplification. Repertoires were generated with immunoSEQ multiplex PCR, while TCRdb's copy carries only in-frame clones and drops some. D and trimming come from the DNA, and the V and J calls and clone size come from that table. This table holds 75,000 to 90,000 clones, 80% found once. The chain has TRBV10-3 and TRBJ1-2; 11 nucleotides match TRBD1. This sequence was found in a woman aged 35 to 49 with active or convalescent COVID-19. Sequenced: peripheral blood. As DNA, the CDR3 is TGTGCCATCCACCCGGGACAGGGGGACGGCTACACCTTC. Translating gives CAIHPGQGDGYTF.